This T cell receptor (beta chain) was retrieved from a study of blood T cell repertoires in COVID-19 (dated by TCRdb to the early 2020s). Concerning the study at large: The collaborator samples originated in the United States, Italy and Spain and spanned the acute and convalescent phases of COVID-19. The material from the prospective study consisted of cDNA or gDNA derived from T cells, B-cell-depleted T cells, or PBMCs. Deeply sampled blood TCRbeta repertoires from subjects exposed to, actively infected with, or recovered from COVID-19 were included in the dataset. The repertoires were made available in a free public database intended to serve as a resource for research on the immune response to SARS-CoV-2. Samples were obtained from the ongoing ImmuneRACE study (first 160 participants) and from some 1,200 subjects provided by 6 global collaborators. The sample metadata nearly always contained a de-identified subject ID, COVID-19 status, age in years and sex. Where available, HLA class I and class II types were taken from metadata supplied by the sample provider and were not determined by assay-based typing.

General conclusions and limits of the study: Clinical and demographic metadata were provided uncurated, with the amount varying by source and participant.

Details on this clone: Its antigen is still unknown. The input lacks base qualities; no much larger clone sits a single base away.

The immunoSEQ Assay, a bias-controlled multiplex PCR, was used to amplify TCRbeta CDR3 regions from genomic DNA. On the authors' methods: The number of nucleated cells in each sample was estimated by amplification of reference gene primers within the assay. To quantify the absolute abundance of each unique TCRbeta CDR3 rearrangement, sequence reads were collapsed and filtered. For each sample, productive Simpson clonality was calculated as the square root of Simpson's diversity index over productive rearrangements. This is the immuneACCESS table as TCRdb keeps it, with only in-frame sequences that have V and J called. A part of the clones is gone; compared with another copy, unresolved V genes explain less than half, and the rest is unexplained. That table furnishes V, J and clone size, whereas the DNA furnished D and trimming. This sample has roughly 110,000 clones in its table, and more than 70% of those were observed once. The ten largest clones take up over 4% of the sample.

Collaborating institutions collected whole blood in K2EDTA tubes following their own protocols. For TCRbeta analysis, collaborators shipped samples in one of three forms: frozen whole blood, isolated PBMCs, or DNA extracted from either of those sample types. This TCR was recovered from a man in his 70s with acute or convalescent COVID-19. Input material: peripheral blood.

The nucleotide sequence reads as follows: TGTGCTAGTGCCCAGACAGGGGACCCCTATGGCTACACCTTC. This codes for CASAQTGDPYGYTF. The sequence is built from TRBV12-5 and TRBJ1-2, with 8 bases matching TRBD1. Trimming leaves V shorter by 7 bases and J shorter by 4 bases, with the junction holding 8 bases beyond the gene matches. Based on the germline V gene, the CDR1 and CDR2 sequences are LGHNT and FRNRAP. The cysteine opens and the phenylalanine closes a CDR3 of 14 amino acids. Of the read, only the CDR3 DNA is kept; its 42 bases are in frame from base 1.